This is a list of T cell receptor beta chains from one sample in a study of blood T cells in healthy people across ages. TCRdb recomputed calls from the 5' RACE reads with MiXCR, one row per CDR3 protein. Found here are about 640,000 distinct CDR3 sequences, roughly 50% of them singletons; the top ten hold around 37%. The sequencing input was blood. The receptors shown here come from a man between 60 and 70 years old in good health. Both conserved end residues are part of each CDR3. D genes are given only for firm matches. Size tells how often a clone was seen (once, few, many) or the class of an expanded clone, and some rows leave it out.

D gene	V gene	clone size	J gene	CDR3 DNA	CDR3 protein
TRBD2	TRBV10-1	-	TRBJ2-5	TGCGCCAGCGGGGCGACTAGCGGGGGTCAAGAGACCCAGTACTTC	CASGATSGGQETQYF
TRBD1	TRBV12-3/TRBV12-4	-	TRBJ2-5	TGTGCCAGCAGTCTCAGACAGGGGGCTAGGCAAGAGACCCAGTACTTC	CASSLRQGARQETQYF
TRBD2	TRBV4-1	-	TRBJ2-4	TGCGCCAGCAGCCCGACTAGCGGGGGGTACCGAAACATTCAGTACTTC	CASSPTSGGYRNIQYF
TRBD1	TRBV5-5	once	TRBJ1-6	TGTGCCAGCAGCCCCCGGGACAGGGAGACTTCACCCCTCCACTTT	CASSPRDRETSPLHF
TRBD2	TRBV7-2	-	TRBJ2-1	TGTGCCAGCAGCCCCGGACTAGCGGGGGGCTTGGAGACCCAGTTCTTC	CASSPGLAGGLETQFF
-	TRBV4-1	few	TRBJ2-3	TGCGCCAGCAGCCAAGATCACGGGACTAGCACAGATACGCAGTATTTT	CASSQDHGTSTDTQYF
TRBD1	TRBV7-2	-	TRBJ2-7	TGTGCCAGCAGCTTACGGCGGACAGGCTACGAGCAGTACTTC	CASSLRRTGYEQYF
TRBD2	TRBV4-2	-	TRBJ2-1	TGTGCCAGCAGCCAAGAAGCGGGGGGGCGCTACAATGAGCAGTTCTTC	CASSQEAGGRYNEQFF
-	TRBV28	-	TRBJ2-1	TGTGCCAGCACCTTAGGGGGGAAAGCAGTTGAGCAGTTCTTC	CASTLGGKAVEQFF
TRBD2	TRBV20-1	few	TRBJ2-3	TGCAGTGCTAGAGGGTTTGTAGCGGGGGGGCCTGAAGATACGCAGTATTTT	CSARGFVAGGPEDTQYF
-	TRBV7-9	many	TRBJ1-2	TGTGCCAGCAGCTTAAATCTGGCAGGGAACTATGGCTACACCTTC	CASSLNLAGNYGYTF